The 14 T cell receptor beta chains in this list originate from one sample, sequenced in a study of CD8 T cells in Susac syndrome. Random hexamers were used to reverse transcribe the RNA input (about 0.45 to 1 ug). TCRdb called the immunoSEQ multiplex PCR reads again in MiXCR, with one record for every CDR3 protein. Of about 120,000 distinct CDR3 sequences listed, about 93% are singletons. The sequenced material came from CD4+ T cells from PBMCs. The receptor source for this set is a human donor in good health.

The chain links TRBV3-1 to TRBJ2-3; 10 positions agree with TRBD2. The CDR3 is 17 residues long. J gave up 4 bases and V 4 bases, and 11 bases lay outside the gene matches. Germline-derived CDR1 and CDR2 are LGHDT and YNNKEL (reference sequence). The CDR3: CASSRTSGTPISDTQYF. For the CDR3, the DNA is TGTGCCAGCAGCCGGACTAGCGGAACCCCTATTTCAGATACGCAGTATTTT.

The chain couples TRBV6-5 to TRBJ1-6; D is unresolved. The CDR3 totals 14 residues. V was pared by 6 bases and J by 2 bases, with 8 bases between. Germline V gene data show CDR1 as MNHEY and CDR2 as SVGAGI. The CDR3 DNA reads as TGTGCCAGCAGCAGCGGACCCTATAATTCACCCCTCCACTTT. It is translated as CASSSGPYNSPLHF.

This sequence joins TRBV28 and TRBJ2-5; D possibly corresponds to TRBD2 (5 bases). Germline assignment: CDR1 MDHEN and CDR2 SYDVKM. V lost 7 bases and J 2 bases, leaving 11 bases between the germline ends. The CDR3 has 13 amino acids. Here the CDR3 reads CASTLDFQETQYF. The CDR3 bases are TGTGCCAGCACCCTGGACTTTCAAGAGACCCAGTACTTC.

This clonotype was picked up one time. J is TRBJ2-1 and V is TRBV29-1; TRBD1 matches at 10 bases. This CDR3 region has 14 residues. Germline V gives CDR1 SQVTM, CDR2 ANQGSEA. Trimming took 7 bases from V and 6 from J; bases not matched to a gene: 9. CDR3 nucleotide sequence: TGCAGCGCTAGCGTTCGGGACAGGGGCAATGAGCAGTTCTTC. Its translation: CSASVRDRGNEQFF.

V gene TRBV6-6 combines with J gene TRBJ2-4; D is possibly TRBD2 (5 bases). Germline-derived CDR1 and CDR2 are MNHNY and SVGAGI (reference sequence). The CDR3 runs to 16 residues. The ends were cut back, 3 bases at V and 0 bases at J, with 12 bases in the middle. The CDR3 sequence is CASSYRTAKAKNIQYF. The CDR3 region has the DNA TGTGCCAGCAGTTATCGGACTGCTAAAGCCAAAAACATTCAGTACTTC.

This rearrangement joins TRBV6-1 to TRBJ2-5; D possibly corresponds to TRBD1 (6 bases). Trimming took 0 bases from V and 1 from J, leaving 9 bases between them. Germline V lookup: CDR1 MNHNS, CDR2 SASEGT. The CDR3 is 15 residues long. CDR3 in DNA: TGTGCCAGCAGTGAAGCGGTGACAGGCCAAGAGACCCAGTACTTC. Its protein product is CASSEAVTGQETQYF.

The chain uses TRBV6-1 and TRBJ2-7, with a tentative D call TRBD2 (7 bases). Trimming removed 6 bases from V and 5 bases from J, with 23 bases in between. The V gene's germline CDR1 is MNHNS and CDR2 SASEGT. CDR3 size: 16 residues. CDR3 nucleotides: TGTGCCAGCAGCAACGGGGGCGGGAGCCCCTGGGACGAGCAGTACTTC. This encodes CASSNGGGSPWDEQYF.

This chain connects TRBV28 to TRBJ1-2, with D hard to call. V dropped 7 bases and J dropped 7 bases, with 19 bases sitting between them. Germline V lookup: CDR1 MDHEN, CDR2 SYDVKM. The CDR3 extends over 14 amino acids. The CDR3 DNA is TGTGCCAGCACCGCCCATGAGGAGGTGGGTGGCTACACCTTC. It translates to CASTAHEEVGGYTF.

The CDR3 is CASTKEQGGANVLTF. CDR3 bases: TGTGCCAGCACTAAGGAGCAAGGTGGGGCCAACGTCCTGACTTTC. The chain couples TRBV6-2 or TRBV6-3 to TRBJ2-6; D is unresolved. Germline values: CDR1 MNHEY, CDR2 SVGEGT. The CDR3 has 15 residues. V was cut by 7 bases and J by 3 bases, with 13 bases left in between.

The V gene is TRBV7-9, the J gene TRBJ1-1; D gene unclear. Germline CDR1 SEHNR, CDR2 FQNEAQ (reference sequence). Deletions cut 1 base from V and 8 bases from J, with 8 bases between. This CDR3 contains 12 residues. CDR3 loop: CASSLDGPEAFF. The CDR3 coding sequence is TGTGCCAGCAGCTTAGATGGACCAGAAGCTTTCTTT.

The chain is built from TRBV3-1 and TRBJ2-1; 12 nucleotides match TRBD2. Trimming removed 3 bases from V and 8 bases from J; junction bases left unmatched: 2. Germline loops: CDR1 LGHDT, CDR2 YNNKEL (reference sequence). The CDR3 sequence is 14 residues long. The CDR3 DNA reads as TGTGCCAGCAGCCAGACTAGCGGGAGCCATGAGCAGTTCTTC. Protein: CASSQTSGSHEQFF.

In regard to this clonotype: The missing conserved phenylalanine or tryptophan at the end of this CDR3 makes a read error likely. CDR3 residues: CASSEASGQETQYL. DNA for the CDR3: TGCGCCAGCAGCGAAGCTAGCGGCCAAGAGACCCAGTACCTC. The genes are TRBV5-1 and TRBJ2-5; 7 bases map to TRBD2. CDR1 and CDR2 (germline): SGHRS, YFSETQ. Trimming cost V 4 bases and J 1 base; bases outside gene matches: 4. This CDR3 spans 14 amino acids.

The chain uses TRBV6-1 and TRBJ2-3; D possibly corresponds to TRBD2 (7 bases). The CDR3 has 16 amino acids. Germline CDR1 and CDR2: MNHNS and SASEGT. With 8 bases removed from V and 2 bases from J, the gap between germline ends came to 20 bases. The CDR3 DNA is TGTGCCAGCGCCAGGGCGGGAGTGGGGGCCACAGATACGCAGTATTTT. Protein sequence: CASARAGVGATDTQYF.

The V gene is TRBV2, the J gene TRBJ1-1; D gene ambiguous. Trimming removed 8 bases from V and 5 bases from J, with 15 bases in between. The CDR3 runs 13 residues. Germline V CDR1 and CDR2: SNHLY, FYNNEI. The CDR3 region is CASGMKTETEAFF. The CDR3, as DNA: TGTGCCAGCGGGATGAAAACAGAAACTGAAGCTTTCTTT.